This T cell receptor beta chain came from a study of T cell repertoires in cytomegalovirus infection. Across the whole study: CMV epitopes used comprised recently identified HLA-C-restricted ones and well-studied HLA-B-restricted ones. Indications came from public TCR beta signatures; they pointed to CMV infection and to a matching HLA type. Findings and limits, study-wide: Dominant in the ex vivo response were TCR beta clonotypes restricted by HLA-C and specific for CMV.

On this clonotype itself: The antigen is unknown.

Germline V gene lookup returns CDR1 LNHDA and CDR2 SQIVND (reference sequence). CDR3 size: 13 residues. Deletions cut 3 bases from V and 6 bases from J, with 11 bases between. MiXCR, run by TCRdb on the reads, gives a single entry per CDR3 protein. The sample contains fewer than 900,000 distinct CDR3 sequences, roughly 29% of which appear only once. The sequenced sample was cultured CD8+ T cells from PBMCs, obtained from culture after CMV antigen stimulation. This receptor was taken from a human donor in good health (CMV status not recorded). Some clones in this sample may be carry-over from other donors' samples. The chain couples TRBV19 to TRBJ1-2; no clear D. The CDR3: CASSISRRDGYTF. Here the CDR3 DNA reads TGTGCCAGTAGTATTTCACGGCGGGATGGCTACACCTTC. The full variable domain, its missing parts supplied by reference TRBV19 and TRBJ1-2, is DGGITQSPKYLFRKEGQNVTLSCEQNLNHDAMYWYRQDPGQGLRLIYYSQIVNDFQKGDIAEGYSVSREKKESFPLTVTSAQKNPTAFYLCASSISRRDGYTFGSGTRLTVV.